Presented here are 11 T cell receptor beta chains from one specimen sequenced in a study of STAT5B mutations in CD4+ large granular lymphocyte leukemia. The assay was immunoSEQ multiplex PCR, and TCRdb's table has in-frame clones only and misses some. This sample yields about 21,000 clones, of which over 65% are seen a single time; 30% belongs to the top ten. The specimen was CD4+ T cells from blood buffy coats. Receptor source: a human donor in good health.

The CDR3: CAWSGQHNSPLHF. The DNA for the CDR3 is TGTGCCTGGAGTGGACAGCATAATTCACCCCTCCACTTT. The gene calls are TRBV30 and TRBJ1-6; D possibly corresponds to TRBD1 (5 bases). V dropped 1 base and J dropped 5 bases, with 6 bases sitting between them. Germline V gene lookup returns CDR1 GTSNPN and CDR2 SVGIG (reference sequence). The CDR3 extends over 13 amino acids. Full variable domain (rest looked up from reference TRBV30 and TRBJ1-6): SQTIHQWPATLVQPVGSPLSLECTVEGTSNPNLYWYRQAAGRGLQLLFYSVGIGQISSEVPQNLSASRPQDRQFILSSKKLLLSDSGFYLCAWSGQHNSPLHFGNGTRLTVT.

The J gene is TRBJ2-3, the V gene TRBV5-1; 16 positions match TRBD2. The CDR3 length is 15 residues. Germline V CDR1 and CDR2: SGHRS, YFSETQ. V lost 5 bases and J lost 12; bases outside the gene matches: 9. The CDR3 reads CASRWGTSGRASQYF. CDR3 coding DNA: TGCGCCAGCAGATGGGGGACTAGCGGGAGGGCCTCCCAGTATTTT.

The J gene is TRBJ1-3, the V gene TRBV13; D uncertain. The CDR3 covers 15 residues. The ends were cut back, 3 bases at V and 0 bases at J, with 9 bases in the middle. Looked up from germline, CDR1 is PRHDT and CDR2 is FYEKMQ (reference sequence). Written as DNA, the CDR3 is TGTGCCAGCAGCTTGACGGTAGACTCTGGAAACACCATATATTTT. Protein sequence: CASSLTVDSGNTIYF.

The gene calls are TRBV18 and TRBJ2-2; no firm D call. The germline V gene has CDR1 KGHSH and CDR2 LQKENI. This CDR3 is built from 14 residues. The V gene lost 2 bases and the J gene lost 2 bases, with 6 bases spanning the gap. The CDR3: CASSPNGNTGELFF. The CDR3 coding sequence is TGTGCCAGCTCACCAAACGGAAACACCGGGGAGCTGTTTTTT.

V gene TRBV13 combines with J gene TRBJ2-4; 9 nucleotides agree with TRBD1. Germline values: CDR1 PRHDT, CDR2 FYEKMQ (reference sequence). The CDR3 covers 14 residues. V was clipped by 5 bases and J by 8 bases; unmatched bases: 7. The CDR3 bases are TGTGCCAGCAGCCAAGGGGGACAGGGAGACATTCAGTACTTC. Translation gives CASSQGGQGDIQYF. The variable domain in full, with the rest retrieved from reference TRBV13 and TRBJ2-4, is AAGVIQSPRHLIKEKRETATLKCYPIPRHDTVYWYQQGPGQDPQFLISFYEKMQSDKGSIPDRFSAQQFSDYHSELNMSSLELGDSALYFCASSQGGQGDIQYFGAGTRLSVL.

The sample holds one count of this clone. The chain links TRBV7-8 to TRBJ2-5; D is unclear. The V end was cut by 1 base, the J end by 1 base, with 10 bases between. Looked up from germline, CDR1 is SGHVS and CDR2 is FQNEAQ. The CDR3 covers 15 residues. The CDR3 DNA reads TGTGCCAGCAGCTTAGTGACCGGCCTCCAAGAGACCCAGTACTTC. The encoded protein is CASSLVTGLQETQYF.

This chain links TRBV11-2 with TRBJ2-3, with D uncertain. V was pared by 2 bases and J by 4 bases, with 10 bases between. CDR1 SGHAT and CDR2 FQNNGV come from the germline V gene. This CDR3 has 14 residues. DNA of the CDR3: TGTGCCAGCAGCTTAAGTGAGCCTGCAGATACGCAGTATTTT. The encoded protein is CASSLSEPADTQYF. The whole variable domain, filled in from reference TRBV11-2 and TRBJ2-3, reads EAGVAQSPRYKIIEKRQSVAFWCNPISGHATLYWYQQILGQGPKLLIQFQNNGVVDDSQLPKDRFSAERLKGVDSTLKIQPAKLEDSAVYLCASSLSEPADTQYFGPGTRLTVL.

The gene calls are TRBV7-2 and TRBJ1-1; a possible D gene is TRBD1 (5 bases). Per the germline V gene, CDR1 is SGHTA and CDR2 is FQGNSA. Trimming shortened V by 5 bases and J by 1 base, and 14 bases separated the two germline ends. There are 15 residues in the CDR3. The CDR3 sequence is CASSPPGGGNTEAFF. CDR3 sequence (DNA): TGTGCCAGCAGCCCCCCCGGGGGGGGGAACACTGAAGCTTTCTTT. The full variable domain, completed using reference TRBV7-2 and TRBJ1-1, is GAGVSQSPSNKVTEKGKDVELRCDPISGHTALYWYRQSLGQGLEFLIYFQGNSAPDKSGLPSDRFSAERTGGSVSTLTIQRTQQEDSAVYLCASSPPGGGNTEAFFGQGTRLTVV.

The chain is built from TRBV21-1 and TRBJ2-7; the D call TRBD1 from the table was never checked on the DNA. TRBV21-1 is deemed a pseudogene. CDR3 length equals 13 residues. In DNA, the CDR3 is TGTGCCAGCAGCGCCCGGGACAGACCTACTCAGTACTTC. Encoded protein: CASSARDRPTQYF.

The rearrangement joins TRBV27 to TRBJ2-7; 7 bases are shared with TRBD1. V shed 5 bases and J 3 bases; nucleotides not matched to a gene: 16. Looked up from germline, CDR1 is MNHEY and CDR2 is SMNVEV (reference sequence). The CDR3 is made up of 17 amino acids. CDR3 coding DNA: TGTGCCAGCAGTCCCCGCTCGCCGGGACAGAGAAACTACGAGCAGTACTTC. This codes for CASSPRSPGQRNYEQYF.

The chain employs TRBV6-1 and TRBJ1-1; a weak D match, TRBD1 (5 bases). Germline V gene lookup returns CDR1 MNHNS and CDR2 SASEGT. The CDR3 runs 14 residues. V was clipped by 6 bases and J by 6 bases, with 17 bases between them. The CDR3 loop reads CASSPQGHPPEAFF. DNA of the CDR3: TGTGCCAGCAGCCCTCAGGGTCACCCCCCTGAAGCTTTCTTT.